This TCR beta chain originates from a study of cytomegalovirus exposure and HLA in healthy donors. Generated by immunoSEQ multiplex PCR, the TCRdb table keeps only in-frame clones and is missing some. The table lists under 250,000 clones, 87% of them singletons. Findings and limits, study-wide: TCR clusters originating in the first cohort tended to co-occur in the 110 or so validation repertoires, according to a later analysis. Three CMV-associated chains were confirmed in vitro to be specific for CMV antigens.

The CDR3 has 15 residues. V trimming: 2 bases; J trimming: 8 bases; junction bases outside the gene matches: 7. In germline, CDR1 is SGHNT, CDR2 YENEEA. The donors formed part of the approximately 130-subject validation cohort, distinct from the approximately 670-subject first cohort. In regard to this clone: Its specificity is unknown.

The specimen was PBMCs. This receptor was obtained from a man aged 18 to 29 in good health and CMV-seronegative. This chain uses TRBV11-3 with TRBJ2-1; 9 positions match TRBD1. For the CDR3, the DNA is TGTGCCAGCAGCTTATCACAGGGGGCTATGTATGAGCAGTTCTTC. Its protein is CASSLSQGAMYEQFF.